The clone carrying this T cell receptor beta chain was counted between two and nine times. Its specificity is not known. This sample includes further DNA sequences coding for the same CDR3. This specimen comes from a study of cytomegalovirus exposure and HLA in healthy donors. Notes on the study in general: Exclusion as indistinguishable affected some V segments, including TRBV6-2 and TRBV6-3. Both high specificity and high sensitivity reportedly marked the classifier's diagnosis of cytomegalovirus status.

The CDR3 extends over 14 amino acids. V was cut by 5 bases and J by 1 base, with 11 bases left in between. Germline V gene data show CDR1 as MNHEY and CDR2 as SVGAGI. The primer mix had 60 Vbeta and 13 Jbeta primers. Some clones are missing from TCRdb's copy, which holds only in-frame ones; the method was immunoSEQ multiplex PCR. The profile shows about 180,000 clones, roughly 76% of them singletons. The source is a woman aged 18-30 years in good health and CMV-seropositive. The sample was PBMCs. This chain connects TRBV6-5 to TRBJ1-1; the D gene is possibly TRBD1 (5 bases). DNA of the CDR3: TGTGCCAGCAGTCTCTCGGGGGGGAACACTGAAGCTTTCTTT. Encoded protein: CASSLSGGNTEAFF.